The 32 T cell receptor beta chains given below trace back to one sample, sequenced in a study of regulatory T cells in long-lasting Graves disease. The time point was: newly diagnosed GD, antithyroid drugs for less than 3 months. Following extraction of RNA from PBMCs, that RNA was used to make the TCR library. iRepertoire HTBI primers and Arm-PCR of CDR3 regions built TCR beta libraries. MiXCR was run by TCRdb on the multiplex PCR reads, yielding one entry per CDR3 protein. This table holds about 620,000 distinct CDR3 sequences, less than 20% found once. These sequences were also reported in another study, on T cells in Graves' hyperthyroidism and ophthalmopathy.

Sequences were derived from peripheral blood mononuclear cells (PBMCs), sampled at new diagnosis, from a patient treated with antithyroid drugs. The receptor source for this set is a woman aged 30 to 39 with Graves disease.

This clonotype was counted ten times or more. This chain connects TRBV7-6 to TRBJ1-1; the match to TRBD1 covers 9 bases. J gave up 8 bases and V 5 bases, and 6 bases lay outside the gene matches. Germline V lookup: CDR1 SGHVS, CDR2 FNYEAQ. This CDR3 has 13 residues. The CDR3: CASSLSTGGEAFF. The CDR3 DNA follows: TGTGCCAGCAGCCTCAGTACAGGGGGCGAAGCTTTCTTT.

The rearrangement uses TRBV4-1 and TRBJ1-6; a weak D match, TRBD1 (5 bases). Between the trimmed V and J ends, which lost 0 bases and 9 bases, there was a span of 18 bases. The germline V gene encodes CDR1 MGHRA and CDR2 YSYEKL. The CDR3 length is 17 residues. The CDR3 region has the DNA TGCGCCAGCAGCCAAGAACCCCCCACGGGGGGGAGTTCACCCCTCCACTTT. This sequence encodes CASSQEPPTGGSSPLHF.

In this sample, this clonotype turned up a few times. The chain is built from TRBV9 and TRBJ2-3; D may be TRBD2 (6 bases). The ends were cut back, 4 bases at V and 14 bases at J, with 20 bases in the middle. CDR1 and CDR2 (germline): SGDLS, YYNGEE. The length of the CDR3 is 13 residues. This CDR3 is CASSPPWGDGMYF. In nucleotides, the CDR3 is TGTGCCAGCAGCCCCCCCTGGGGGGATGGGATGTATTTT.

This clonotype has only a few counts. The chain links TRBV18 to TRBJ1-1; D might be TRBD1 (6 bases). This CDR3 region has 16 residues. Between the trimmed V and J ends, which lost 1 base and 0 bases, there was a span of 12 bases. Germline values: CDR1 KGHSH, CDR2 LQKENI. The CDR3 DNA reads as TGTGCCAGCTCACCACGGACAGTAAATCTGAACACTGAAGCTTTCTTT. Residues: CASSPRTVNLNTEAFF.

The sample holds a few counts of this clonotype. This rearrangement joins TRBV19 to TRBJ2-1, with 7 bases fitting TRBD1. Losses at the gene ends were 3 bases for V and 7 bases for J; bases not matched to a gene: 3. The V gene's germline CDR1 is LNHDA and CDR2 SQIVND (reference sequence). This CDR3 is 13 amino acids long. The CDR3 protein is CASSINRGNEQFF. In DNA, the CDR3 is TGTGCCAGTAGTATCAACAGGGGTAATGAGCAGTTCTTC. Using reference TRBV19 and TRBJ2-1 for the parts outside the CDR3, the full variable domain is DGGITQSPKYLFRKEGQNVTLSCEQNLNHDAMYWYRQDPGQGLRLIYYSQIVNDFQKGDIAEGYSVSREKKESFPLTVTSAQKNPTAFYLCASSINRGNEQFFGPGTRLTVL.

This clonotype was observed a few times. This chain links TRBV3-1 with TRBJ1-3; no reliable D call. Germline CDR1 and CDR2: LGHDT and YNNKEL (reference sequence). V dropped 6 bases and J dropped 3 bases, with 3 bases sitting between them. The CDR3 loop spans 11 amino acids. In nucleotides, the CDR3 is TGTGCCAGCAGTAATGGAAACACCATATATTTT. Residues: CASSNGNTIYF.

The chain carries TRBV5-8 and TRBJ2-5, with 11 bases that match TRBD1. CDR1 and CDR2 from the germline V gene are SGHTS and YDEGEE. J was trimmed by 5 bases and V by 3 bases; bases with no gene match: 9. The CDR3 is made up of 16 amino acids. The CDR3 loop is CASSSSAGQGEETQYF. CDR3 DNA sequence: TGTGCCAGCAGCTCCTCAGCGGGACAGGGGGAGGAGACCCAGTACTTC.

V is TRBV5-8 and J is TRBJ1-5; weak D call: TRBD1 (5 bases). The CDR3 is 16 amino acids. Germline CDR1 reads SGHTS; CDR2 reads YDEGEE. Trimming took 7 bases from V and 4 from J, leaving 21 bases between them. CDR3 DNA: TGTGCCAGCGGTCAACATCGGGGGACTGATAATCAGCCCCAGCATTTT. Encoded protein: CASGQHRGTDNQPQHF.

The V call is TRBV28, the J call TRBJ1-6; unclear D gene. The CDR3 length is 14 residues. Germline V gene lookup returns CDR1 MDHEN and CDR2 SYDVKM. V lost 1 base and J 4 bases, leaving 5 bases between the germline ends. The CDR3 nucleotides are TGTGCCAGCAGTTTATACGATTATAATTCACCCCTCCACTTT. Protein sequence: CASSLYDYNSPLHF.

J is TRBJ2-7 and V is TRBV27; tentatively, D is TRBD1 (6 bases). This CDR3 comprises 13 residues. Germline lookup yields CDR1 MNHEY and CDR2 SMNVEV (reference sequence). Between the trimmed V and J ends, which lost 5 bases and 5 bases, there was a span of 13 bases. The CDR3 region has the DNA TGTGCCAGCAGTGGGACACGAACCCACGAGCAGTACTTC. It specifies CASSGTRTHEQYF.

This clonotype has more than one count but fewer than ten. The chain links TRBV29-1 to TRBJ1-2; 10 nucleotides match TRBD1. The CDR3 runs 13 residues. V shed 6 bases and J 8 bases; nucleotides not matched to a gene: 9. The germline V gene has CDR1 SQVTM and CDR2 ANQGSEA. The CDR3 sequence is CSVAGTGAIGYTF. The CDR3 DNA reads TGCAGCGTCGCCGGGACAGGGGCTATAGGCTACACCTTC.

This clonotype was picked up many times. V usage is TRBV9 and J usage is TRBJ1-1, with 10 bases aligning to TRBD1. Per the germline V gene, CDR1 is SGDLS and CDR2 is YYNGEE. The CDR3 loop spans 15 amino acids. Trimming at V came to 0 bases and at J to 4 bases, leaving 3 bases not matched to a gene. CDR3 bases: TGTGCCAGCAGCGTAGGCTGGACAGGGGGCACTGAAGCTTTCTTT. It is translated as CASSVGWTGGTEAFF.

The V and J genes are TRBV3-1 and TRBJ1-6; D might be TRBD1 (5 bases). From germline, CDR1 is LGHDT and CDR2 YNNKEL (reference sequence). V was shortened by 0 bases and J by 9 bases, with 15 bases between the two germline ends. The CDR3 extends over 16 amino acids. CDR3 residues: CASSQDLAGSSSPLHF. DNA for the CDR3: TGTGCCAGCAGCCAAGATCTTGCAGGGAGCAGTTCACCCCTCCACTTT.

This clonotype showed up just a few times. CDR3 nucleotide sequence: TGTGCCAGCAGTTACGGGACTAGCGGGAGTTTCGAGCAGTACTTC. It yields the protein CASSYGTSGSFEQYF. The chain links TRBV12-3 or TRBV12-4 to TRBJ2-7; 14 bases line up with TRBD2. The V and J ends lost 4 bases and 6 bases, in that order; junction bases with no gene match: 5. CDR3 size: 15 residues.

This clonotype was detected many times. The CDR3 DNA sequence: TGTGCCAGCAGCTTATGGGAGCGCGCGGGCATTGAAGCTTTCTTT. It encodes CASSLWERAGIEAFF. The genes are TRBV7-9 and TRBJ1-1, with no clear D. Trimming removed 2 bases at V and 7 bases at J, with 17 bases between. Per germline, CDR1 SEHNR and CDR2 FQNEAQ (reference sequence). The CDR3 has 15 residues.

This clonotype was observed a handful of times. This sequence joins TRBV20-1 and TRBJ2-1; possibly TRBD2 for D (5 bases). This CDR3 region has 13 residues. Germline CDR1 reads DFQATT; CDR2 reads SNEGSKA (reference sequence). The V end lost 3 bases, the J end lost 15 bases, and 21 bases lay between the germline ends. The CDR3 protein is CSARVYTEGPTFF. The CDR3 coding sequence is TGCAGTGCTAGGGTTTACACAGAGGGCCCCACGTTCTTC.

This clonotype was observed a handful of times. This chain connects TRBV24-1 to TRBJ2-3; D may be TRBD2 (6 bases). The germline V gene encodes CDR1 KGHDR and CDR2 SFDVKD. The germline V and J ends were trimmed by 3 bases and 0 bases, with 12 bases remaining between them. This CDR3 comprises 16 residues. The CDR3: CATSDQVAVSTDTQYF. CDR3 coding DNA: TGTGCCACCAGTGATCAAGTAGCGGTGAGCACAGATACGCAGTATTTT.

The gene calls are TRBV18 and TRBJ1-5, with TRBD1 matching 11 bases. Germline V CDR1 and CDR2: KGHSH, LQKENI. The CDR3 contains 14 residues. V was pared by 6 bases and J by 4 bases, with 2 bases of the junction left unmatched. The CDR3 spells CASSDRGLNQPQHF. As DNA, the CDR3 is TGTGCCAGCTCGGACAGGGGGCTGAATCAGCCCCAGCATTTT.

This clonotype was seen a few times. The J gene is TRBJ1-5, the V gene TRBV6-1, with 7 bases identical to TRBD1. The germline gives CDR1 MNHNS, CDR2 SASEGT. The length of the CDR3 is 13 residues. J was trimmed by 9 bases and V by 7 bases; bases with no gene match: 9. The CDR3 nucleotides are TGTGCCAGCAATAGAGGACAGGTCGGGCCCCAGCATTTT. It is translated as CASNRGQVGPQHF.

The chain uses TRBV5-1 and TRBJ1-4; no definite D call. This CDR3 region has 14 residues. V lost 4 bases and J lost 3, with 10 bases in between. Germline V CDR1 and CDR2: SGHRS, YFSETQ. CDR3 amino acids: CASSPALANEKLFF. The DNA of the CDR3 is TGCGCCAGCAGCCCGGCGCTCGCTAATGAAAAACTGTTTTTT.

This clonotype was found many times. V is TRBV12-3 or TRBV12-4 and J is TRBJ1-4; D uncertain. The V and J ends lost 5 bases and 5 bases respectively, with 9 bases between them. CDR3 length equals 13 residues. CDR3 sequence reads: CASSPVENEKLFF. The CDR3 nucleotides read TGTGCCAGCAGTCCGGTGGAAAATGAAAAACTGTTTTTT.

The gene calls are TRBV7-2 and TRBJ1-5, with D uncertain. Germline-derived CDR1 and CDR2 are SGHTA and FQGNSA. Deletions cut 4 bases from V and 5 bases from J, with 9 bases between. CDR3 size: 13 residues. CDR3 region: CASSYQWDQPQHF. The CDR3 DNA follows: TGTGCCAGCAGCTACCAGTGGGATCAGCCCCAGCATTTT.

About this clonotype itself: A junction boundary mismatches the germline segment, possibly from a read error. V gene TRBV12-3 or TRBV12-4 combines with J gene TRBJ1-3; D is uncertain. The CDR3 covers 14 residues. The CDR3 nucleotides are TGTGCCGGCAGAAAGTCCGGGGTTGGAAACACCATATATTTT. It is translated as CAGRKSGVGNTIYF.

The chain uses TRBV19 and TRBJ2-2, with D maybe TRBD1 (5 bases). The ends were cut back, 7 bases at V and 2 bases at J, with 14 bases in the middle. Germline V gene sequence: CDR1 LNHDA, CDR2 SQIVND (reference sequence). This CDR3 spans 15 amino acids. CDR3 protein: CASMKGSPNTGELFF. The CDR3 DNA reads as TGTGCCAGTATGAAGGGGTCCCCCAACACCGGGGAGCTGTTTTTT.

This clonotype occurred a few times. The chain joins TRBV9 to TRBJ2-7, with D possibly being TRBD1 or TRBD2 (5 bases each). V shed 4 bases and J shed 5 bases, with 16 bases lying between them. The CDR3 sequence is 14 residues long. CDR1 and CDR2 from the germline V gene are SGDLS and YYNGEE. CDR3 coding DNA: TGTGCCAGCAGCCCGAGCTCGATGGGGGACGAGCAGTACTTC. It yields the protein CASSPSSMGDEQYF.

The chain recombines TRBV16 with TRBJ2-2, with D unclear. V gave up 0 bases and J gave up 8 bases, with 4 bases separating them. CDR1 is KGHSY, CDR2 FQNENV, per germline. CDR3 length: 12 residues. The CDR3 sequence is CASSQSGGELFF. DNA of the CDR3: TGTGCCAGCAGCCAATCTGGTGGGGAGCTGTTTTTT.

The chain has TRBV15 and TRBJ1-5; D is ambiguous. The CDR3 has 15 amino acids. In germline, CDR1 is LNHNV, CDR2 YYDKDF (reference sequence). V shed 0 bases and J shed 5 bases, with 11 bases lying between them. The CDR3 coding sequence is TGTGCCACCAGCAGAGAACGCAACGAAGATCAGCCCCAGCATTTT. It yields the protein CATSRERNEDQPQHF.

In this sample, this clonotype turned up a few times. The CDR3 sequence: CASSGEGETQYF. Here the CDR3 DNA reads TGTGCCAGCAGTGGGGAAGGGGAGACCCAGTACTTC. J is TRBJ2-5 and V is TRBV2; D gene unclear. The germline V and J ends were trimmed by 4 bases and 5 bases, with 8 bases remaining between them. Germline CDR1 SNHLY, CDR2 FYNNEI. The CDR3 is made up of 12 amino acids. The full variable domain, its missing parts supplied by reference TRBV2 and TRBJ2-5, is EPEVTQTPSHQVTQMGQEVILRCVPISNHLYFYWYRQILGQKVEFLVSFYNNEISEKSEIFDDQFSVERPDGSNFTLKIRSTKLEDSAMYFCASSGEGETQYFGPGTRLLVL.

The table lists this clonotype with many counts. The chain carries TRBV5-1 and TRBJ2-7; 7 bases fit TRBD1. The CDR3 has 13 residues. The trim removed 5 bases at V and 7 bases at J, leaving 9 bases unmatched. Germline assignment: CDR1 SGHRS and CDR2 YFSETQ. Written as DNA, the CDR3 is TGCGCCAGCAGAAAAGAGGGGGCGAGGGAGCAGTACTTC. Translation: CASRKEGAREQYF.

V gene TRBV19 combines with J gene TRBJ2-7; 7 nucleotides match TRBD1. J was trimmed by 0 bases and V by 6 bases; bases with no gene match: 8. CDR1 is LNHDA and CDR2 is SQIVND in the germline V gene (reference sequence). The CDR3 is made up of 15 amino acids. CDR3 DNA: TGTGCCAGTAGAGTACAGGGGTCTAGCTCCTACGAGCAGTACTTC. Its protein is CASRVQGSSSYEQYF.

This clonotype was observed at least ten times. The CDR3 bases are TGTGCCAGCAGCTCCTCTCAGCGGGAGATGTACGAGCAGTACTTC. This codes for CASSSSQREMYEQYF. The gene calls are TRBV5-6 and TRBJ2-7; 8 bases fit TRBD2. Germline V gene lookup returns CDR1 SGHDT and CDR2 YYEEEE. There are 15 residues in the CDR3. After removal of 3 bases from V and 4 bases from J, the junction contained 9 bases not matched to a gene.

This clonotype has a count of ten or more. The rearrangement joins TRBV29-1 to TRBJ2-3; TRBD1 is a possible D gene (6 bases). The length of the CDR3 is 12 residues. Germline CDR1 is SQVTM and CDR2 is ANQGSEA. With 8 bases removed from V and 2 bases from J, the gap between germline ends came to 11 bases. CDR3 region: CSIGQTTDTQYF. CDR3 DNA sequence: TGCAGCATTGGACAGACCACAGATACGCAGTATTTT.